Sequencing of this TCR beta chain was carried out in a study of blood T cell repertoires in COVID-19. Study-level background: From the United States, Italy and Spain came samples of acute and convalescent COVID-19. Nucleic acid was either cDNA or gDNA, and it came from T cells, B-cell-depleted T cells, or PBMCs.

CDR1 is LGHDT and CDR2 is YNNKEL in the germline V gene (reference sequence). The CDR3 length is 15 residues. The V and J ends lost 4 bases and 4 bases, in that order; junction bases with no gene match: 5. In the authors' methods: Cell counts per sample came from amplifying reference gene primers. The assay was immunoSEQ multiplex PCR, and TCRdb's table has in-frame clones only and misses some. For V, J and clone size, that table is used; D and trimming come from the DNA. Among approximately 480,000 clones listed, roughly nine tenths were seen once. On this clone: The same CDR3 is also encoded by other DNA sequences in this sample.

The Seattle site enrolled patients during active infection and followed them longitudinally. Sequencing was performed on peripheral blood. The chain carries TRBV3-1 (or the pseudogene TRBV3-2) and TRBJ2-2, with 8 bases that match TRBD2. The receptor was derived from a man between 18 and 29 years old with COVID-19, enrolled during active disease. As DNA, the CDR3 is TGTGCCAGCAGCCCTCTAGCGGGTGGCACCGGGGAGCTGTTTTTT. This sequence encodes CASSPLAGGTGELFF.